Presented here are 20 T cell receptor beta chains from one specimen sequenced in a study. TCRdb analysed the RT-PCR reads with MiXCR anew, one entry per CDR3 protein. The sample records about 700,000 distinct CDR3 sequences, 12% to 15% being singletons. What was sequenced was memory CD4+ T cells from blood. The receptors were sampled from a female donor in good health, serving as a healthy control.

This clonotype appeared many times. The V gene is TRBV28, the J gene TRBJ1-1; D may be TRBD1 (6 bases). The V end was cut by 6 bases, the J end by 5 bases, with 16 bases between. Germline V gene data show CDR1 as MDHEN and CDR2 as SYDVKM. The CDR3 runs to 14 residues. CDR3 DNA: TGTGCCAGCAGCTTGGGGGGAAGGGGGACTGAAGCTTTCTTT. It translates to CASSLGGRGTEAFF.

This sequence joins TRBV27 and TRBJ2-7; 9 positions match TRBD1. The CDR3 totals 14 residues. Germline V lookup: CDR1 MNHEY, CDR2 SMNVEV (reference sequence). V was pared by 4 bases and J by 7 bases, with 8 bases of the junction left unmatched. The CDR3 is CASSSRDRVWEQYF. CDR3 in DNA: TGTGCCAGCAGTTCCCGGGACAGGGTCTGGGAGCAGTACTTC.

The CDR3 is CASSLGISGTGELFF. The CDR3 nucleotides read TGTGCCAGCAGCTTAGGGATTAGCGGGACCGGGGAGCTGTTTTTT. This sequence joins TRBV7-9 and TRBJ2-2; 7 bases are a match to TRBD2. Germline V gives CDR1 SEHNR, CDR2 FQNEAQ (reference sequence). This CDR3 region has 15 residues. V was pared by 1 base and J by 5 bases, with 4 bases of the junction left unmatched.

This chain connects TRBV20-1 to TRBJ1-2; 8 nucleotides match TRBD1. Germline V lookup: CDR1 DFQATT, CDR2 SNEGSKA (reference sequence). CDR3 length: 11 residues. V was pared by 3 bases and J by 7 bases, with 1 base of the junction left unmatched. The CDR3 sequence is CSASDRGGYTF. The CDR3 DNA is TGCAGTGCTAGCGACAGGGGTGGCTACACCTTC.

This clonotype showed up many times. Here the CDR3 reads CASSLALVRTDTQYF. The CDR3, as DNA: TGTGCCAGCAGCTTAGCGCTGGTACGCACAGATACGCAGTATTTT. The chain joins TRBV7-2 to TRBJ2-3; D gene unclear. CDR1 and CDR2 (germline): SGHTA, FQGNSA. Trimming removed 0 bases at V and 1 base at J, with 8 bases between. The CDR3 extends over 15 amino acids.

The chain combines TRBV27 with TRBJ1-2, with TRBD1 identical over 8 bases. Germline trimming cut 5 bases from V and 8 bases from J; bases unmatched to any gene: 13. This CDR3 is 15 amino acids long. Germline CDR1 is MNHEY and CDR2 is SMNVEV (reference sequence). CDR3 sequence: CASSPNFDRGYGYTF. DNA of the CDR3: TGTGCCAGCAGTCCGAACTTCGACAGGGGATACGGCTACACCTTC.

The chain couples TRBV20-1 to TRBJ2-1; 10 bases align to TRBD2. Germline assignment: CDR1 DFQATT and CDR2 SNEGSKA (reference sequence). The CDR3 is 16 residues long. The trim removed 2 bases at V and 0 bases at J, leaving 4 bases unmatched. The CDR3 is CSARISGRISYNEQFF. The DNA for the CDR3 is TGCAGTGCTAGAATTAGCGGGAGGATCTCCTACAATGAGCAGTTCTTC.

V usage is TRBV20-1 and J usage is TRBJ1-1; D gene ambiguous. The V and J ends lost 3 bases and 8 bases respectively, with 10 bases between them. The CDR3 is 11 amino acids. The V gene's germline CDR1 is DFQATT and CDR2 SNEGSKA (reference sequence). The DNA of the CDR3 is TGCAGTGCTAGCTTCATCGGGGAAGCTTTCTTT. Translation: CSASFIGEAFF.

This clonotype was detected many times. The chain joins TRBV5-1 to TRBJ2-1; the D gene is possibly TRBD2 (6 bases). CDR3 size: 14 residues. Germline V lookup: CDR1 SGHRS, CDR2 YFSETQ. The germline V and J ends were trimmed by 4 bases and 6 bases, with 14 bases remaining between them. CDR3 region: CASSELADINEQFF. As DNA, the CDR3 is TGCGCCAGCAGCGAACTAGCCGATATCAATGAGCAGTTCTTC.

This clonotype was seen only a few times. CDR3 region: CASSSGFTEAFF. As DNA, the CDR3 is TGCGCCAGCAGTTCGGGGTTCACTGAAGCTTTCTTT. The J gene is TRBJ1-1, the V gene TRBV5-1; D ambiguous. The CDR3 is 12 amino acids. The germline gives CDR1 SGHRS, CDR2 YFSETQ. Trimming stripped 5 bases from V and 4 bases from J, with 9 bases between.

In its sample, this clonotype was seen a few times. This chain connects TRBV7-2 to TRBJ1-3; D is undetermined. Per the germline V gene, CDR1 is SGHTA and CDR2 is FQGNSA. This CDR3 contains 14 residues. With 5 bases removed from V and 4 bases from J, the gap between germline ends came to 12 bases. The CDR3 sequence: CASSRNLVGNTIYF. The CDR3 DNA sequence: TGTGCCAGCAGCCGGAATTTGGTCGGAAACACCATATATTTT.

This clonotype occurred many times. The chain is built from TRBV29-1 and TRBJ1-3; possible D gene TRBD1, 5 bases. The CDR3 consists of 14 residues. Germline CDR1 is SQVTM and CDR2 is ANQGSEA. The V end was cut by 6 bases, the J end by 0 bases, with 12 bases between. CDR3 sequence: CSVGGGASGNTIYF. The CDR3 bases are TGCAGCGTGGGTGGTGGGGCCTCTGGAAACACCATATATTTT.

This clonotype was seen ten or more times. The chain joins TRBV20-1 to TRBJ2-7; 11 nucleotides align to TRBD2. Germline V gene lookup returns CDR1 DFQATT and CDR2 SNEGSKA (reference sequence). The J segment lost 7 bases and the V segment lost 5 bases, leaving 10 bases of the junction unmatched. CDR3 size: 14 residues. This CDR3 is CSARPVLAGDEQYF. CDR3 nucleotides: TGCAGTGCTCGTCCGGTACTAGCGGGAGATGAGCAGTACTTC.

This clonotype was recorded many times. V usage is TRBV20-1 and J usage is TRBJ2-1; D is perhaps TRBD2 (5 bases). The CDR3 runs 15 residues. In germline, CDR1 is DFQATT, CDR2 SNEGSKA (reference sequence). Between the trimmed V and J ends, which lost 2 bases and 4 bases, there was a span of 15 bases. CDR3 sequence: CSARLPGTGYNEQFF. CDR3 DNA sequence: TGCAGTGCTAGATTACCGGGAACCGGGTACAATGAGCAGTTCTTC.

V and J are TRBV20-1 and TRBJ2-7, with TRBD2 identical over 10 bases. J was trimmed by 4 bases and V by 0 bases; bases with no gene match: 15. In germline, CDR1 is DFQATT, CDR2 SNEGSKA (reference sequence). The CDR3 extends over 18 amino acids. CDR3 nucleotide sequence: TGCAGTGCTAGAGATAGCAAGGTGTTGGGACTAGCGAGTTACGAGCAGTACTTC. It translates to CSARDSKVLGLASYEQYF.

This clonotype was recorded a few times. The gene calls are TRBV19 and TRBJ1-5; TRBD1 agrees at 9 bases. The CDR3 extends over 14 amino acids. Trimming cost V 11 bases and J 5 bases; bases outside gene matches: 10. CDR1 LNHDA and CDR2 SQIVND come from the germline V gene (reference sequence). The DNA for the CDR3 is TGTGCCGTCACCGGGACAGGGTTTGATCAGCCCCAGCATTTT. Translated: CAVTGTGFDQPQHF.

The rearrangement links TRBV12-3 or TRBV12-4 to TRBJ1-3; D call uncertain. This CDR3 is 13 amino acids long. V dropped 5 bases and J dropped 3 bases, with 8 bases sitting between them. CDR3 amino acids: CASSVGDGNTIYF. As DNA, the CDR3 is TGTGCCAGCAGTGTGGGAGATGGAAACACCATATATTTT.

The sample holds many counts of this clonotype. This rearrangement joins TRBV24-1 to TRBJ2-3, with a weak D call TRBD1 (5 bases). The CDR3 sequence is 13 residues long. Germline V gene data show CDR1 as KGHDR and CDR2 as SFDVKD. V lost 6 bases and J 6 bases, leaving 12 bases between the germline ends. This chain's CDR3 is CATSPEGVDTQYF. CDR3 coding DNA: TGTGCCACCAGTCCGGAAGGGGTCGATACGCAGTATTTT.

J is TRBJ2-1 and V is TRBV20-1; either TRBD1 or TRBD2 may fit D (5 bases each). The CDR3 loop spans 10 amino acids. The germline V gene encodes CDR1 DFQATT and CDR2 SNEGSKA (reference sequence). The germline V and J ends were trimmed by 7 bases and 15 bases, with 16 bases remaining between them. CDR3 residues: CSVSAPGRFF. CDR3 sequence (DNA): TGCAGTGTTTCCGCTCCGGGACGGTTCTTC.

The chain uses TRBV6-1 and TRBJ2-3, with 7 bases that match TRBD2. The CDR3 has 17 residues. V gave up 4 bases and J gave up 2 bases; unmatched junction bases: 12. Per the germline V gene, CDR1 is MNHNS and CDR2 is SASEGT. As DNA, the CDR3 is TGTGCCAGCAGTGCGTACCCGGGACTACGATCCACAGATACGCAGTATTTT. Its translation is CASSAYPGLRSTDTQYF.